This is a list of T cell receptor beta chains from one sample in a study of cytomegalovirus exposure and HLA in healthy donors. The table came from immunoSEQ multiplex PCR; TCRdb's copy has only in-frame clones and leaves some out. The sample lists 250,000 to 300,000 clones, 84% seen once, with about 2% in the top ten. Input material: PBMCs. The receptor set was obtained from a woman between 40 and 50 years old in good health and CMV-seropositive. CDR3s include the opening cysteine and the closing phenylalanine or tryptophan. Each record gives: J gene, clone size, D gene, CDR3 length, V gene, CDR3 protein, CDR3 DNA. The D gene is left open where the match is weak. Expanded clones are given a class, and other clones once, few, many or no size at all.

J: TRBJ2-5
size: .
D: .
length: 16
V: TRBV9
CDR3: CASSGEVGGSKETQYF
DNA: TGTGCCAGCAGCGGAGAGGTTGGGGGCTCCAAAGAGACCCAGTACTTC

J: TRBJ1-5
size: .
D: .
length: 13
V: TRBV29-1
CDR3: CSVGGGTNQPQHF
DNA: TGCAGCGTTGGTGGCGGTACCAATCAGCCCCAGCATTTT

J: TRBJ2-4
size: .
D: TRBD2
length: 15
V: TRBV13
CDR3: CASSRTSGAPNIQYF
DNA: TGTGCCAGCAGCCGTACTAGCGGGGCGCCAAACATTCAGTACTTC

J: TRBJ2-2
size: .
D: TRBD2
length: 16
V: TRBV5-6
CDR3: CASSHRAGGPTGELFF
DNA: TGTGCCAGCAGCCACAGGGCGGGAGGGCCGACCGGGGAGCTGTTTTTT

J: TRBJ1-2
size: .
D: TRBD1
length: 15
V: TRBV6-6
CDR3: CASSPPTGEGYGYTF
DNA: TGTGCCAGCAGCCCTCCGACAGGGGAGGGCTATGGCTACACCTTC

J: TRBJ1-6
size: .
D: .
length: 14
V: TRBV2
CDR3: CASSAQAYNSPLHF
DNA: TGTGCCAGCAGTGCTCAGGCCTATAATTCACCCCTCCACTTT

J: TRBJ2-1
size: .
D: .
length: 16
V: TRBV27
CDR3: CASSYIPGGSYNEQFF
DNA: TGTGCCAGCAGTTATATCCCAGGGGGGTCCTACAATGAGCAGTTCTTC

J: TRBJ2-1
size: .
D: .
length: 12
V: TRBV30
CDR3: CAWSYGYNEQFF
DNA: TGTGCCTGGAGTTACGGTTACAATGAGCAGTTCTTC

J: TRBJ2-7
size: .
D: .
length: 16
V: TRBV6-1
CDR3: CASSARGGNPFYEQYF
DNA: TGTGCCAGCAGTGCCAGAGGAGGAAACCCTTTCTACGAGCAGTACTTC

J: TRBJ2-7
size: .
D: TRBD2
length: 15
V: TRBV6-5
CDR3: CASRQRPGLVYEQYF
DNA: TGTGCCAGCAGACAGCGCCCGGGACTAGTCTACGAGCAGTACTTC

J: TRBJ1-1
size: .
D: .
length: 13
V: TRBV6-5
CDR3: CASSYLGRTEAFF
DNA: TGTGCCAGCAGTTATCTTGGCCGAACTGAAGCTTTCTTT

J: TRBJ2-7
size: .
D: .
length: 14
V: TRBV28
CDR3: CASSRGGGSYEQYF
DNA: TGTGCCAGCAGCCGGGGTGGGGGGTCCTACGAGCAGTACTTC

J: TRBJ2-1
size: .
D: .
length: 16
V: TRBV4-3
CDR3: CASSQDLSGIDNEQFF
DNA: TGCGCCAGCAGCCAAGATCTAAGTGGTATCGACAATGAGCAGTTCTTC

J: TRBJ1-1
size: .
D: TRBD1
length: 14
V: TRBV18
CDR3: CASSPDRGVVEAFF
DNA: TGTGCCAGCTCACCGGACAGGGGGGTCGTTGAAGCTTTCTTT

J: TRBJ2-2
size: .
D: TRBD2
length: 18
V: TRBV7-3
CDR3: CASSLPGLAGGNTGELFF
DNA: TGTGCCAGCAGCTTGCCGGGACTAGCGGGGGGGAACACCGGGGAGCTGTTTTTT

J: TRBJ2-7
size: .
D: .
length: 14
V: TRBV5-6
CDR3: CASSPTGIQYEQYF
DNA: TGTGCCAGCAGCCCTACAGGGATCCAGTACGAGCAGTACTTC

J: TRBJ2-3
size: .
D: .
length: 15
V: TRBV6-6
CDR3: CASSSGQAVADTQYF
DNA: TGTGCCAGCAGTTCGGGACAAGCGGTGGCAGATACGCAGTATTTT

J: TRBJ2-6
size: .
D: .
length: 16
V: TRBV6-5
CDR3: CASSYSSVSGANVLTF
DNA: TGTGCCAGCAGTTACTCTTCCGTCTCTGGGGCCAACGTCCTGACTTTC

J: TRBJ1-1
size: .
D: TRBD1
length: 14
V: TRBV2
CDR3: CASRYPGTGTEAFF
DNA: TGTGCCAGCAGATACCCAGGGACAGGGACTGAAGCTTTCTTT

J: TRBJ2-7
size: .
D: TRBD1
length: 14
V: TRBV27
CDR3: CASSLDRVGYEQYF
DNA: TGTGCCAGCAGTTTGGACAGGGTCGGGTACGAGCAGTACTTC

J: TRBJ2-2
size: .
D: .
length: 12
V: TRBV6-1
CDR3: CASRDTTGELFF
DNA: TGTGCCAGCAGGGACACCACCGGGGAGCTGTTTTTT

J: TRBJ2-1
size: .
D: .
length: 14
V: TRBV30
CDR3: CASPKGLGSNEQFF
DNA: TGTGCCTCCCCGAAAGGCCTCGGGAGCAATGAGCAGTTCTTC

J: TRBJ2-3
size: .
D: TRBD2
length: 15
V: TRBV7-8
CDR3: CASSKKREVQDTQYF
DNA: TGTGCCAGCAGCAAGAAGCGGGAGGTGCAAGATACGCAGTATTTT

J: TRBJ2-1
size: .
D: .
length: 15
V: TRBV9
CDR3: CASSVAGDLQGEQFF
DNA: TGTGCCAGCAGCGTGGCAGGAGATCTACAGGGTGAGCAGTTCTTC

J: TRBJ2-2
size: .
D: TRBD2
length: 18
V: TRBV5-6
CDR3: CASGPFWREGPNTGELFF
DNA: TGTGCCAGCGGACCGTTTTGGCGGGAGGGCCCGAACACCGGGGAGCTGTTTTTT

J: TRBJ2-2
size: .
D: .
length: 13
V: TRBV2
CDR3: CASSTGYSGELFF
DNA: TGTGCCAGCAGTACAGGGTATAGCGGGGAGCTGTTTTTT

J: TRBJ2-7
size: few
D: .
length: 13
V: TRBV19
CDR3: CASTGDRTYEQYF
DNA: TGTGCCAGTACGGGGGACCGCACCTACGAGCAGTACTTC

J: TRBJ1-1
size: .
D: .
length: 15
V: TRBV7-6
CDR3: CASSLAEGRGTEAFF
DNA: TGTGCCAGCAGCTTAGCGGAGGGGCGTGGCACTGAAGCTTTCTTT

J: TRBJ2-1
size: .
D: .
length: 11
V: TRBV28
CDR3: CASSLFGEQFF
DNA: TGTGCCAGCAGTTTATTCGGTGAGCAGTTCTTC

J: TRBJ2-1
size: .
D: TRBD2
length: 12
V: TRBV19
CDR3: CASSPGLAEQFF
DNA: TGTGCCAGTAGTCCCGGACTAGCGGAGCAGTTCTTC

J: TRBJ1-2
size: .
D: .
length: 17
V: TRBV7-2
CDR3: CASSLENRVGLYYGYTF
DNA: TGTGCCAGCAGCTTAGAGAACAGGGTGGGGTTGTACTATGGCTACACCTTC

J: TRBJ1-5
size: .
D: .
length: 14
V: TRBV21-1
CDR3: CASSPGTGNQPQHF
DNA: TGTGCCAGCAGCCCAGGGACAGGCAATCAGCCCCAGCATTTT

J: TRBJ1-1
size: .
D: .
length: 16
V: TRBV4-2
CDR3: CASSQDQGARHTEAFF
DNA: TGTGCCAGCAGCCAAGATCAGGGTGCCAGGCACACTGAAGCTTTCTTT

J: TRBJ2-4
size: .
D: TRBD1
length: 15
V: TRBV2
CDR3: CASSALRGPASIQYF
DNA: TGTGCCAGCAGTGCCCTCAGGGGGCCCGCCAGCATTCAGTACTTC

J: TRBJ2-2
size: .
D: .
length: 15
V: TRBV14
CDR3: CASSHTGLNTGELFF
DNA: TGTGCCAGCAGCCATACAGGCCTGAACACCGGGGAGCTGTTTTTT

J: TRBJ2-2
size: .
D: TRBD2
length: 17
V: TRBV4-2
CDR3: CASSGGGVAGAAGELFF
DNA: TGTGCCAGCAGCGGTGGGGGGGTCGCGGGAGCGGCCGGGGAGCTGTTTTTT

J: TRBJ2-2
size: once
D: TRBD1
length: 16
V: TRBV5-1
CDR3: CASSYRTGGVTGELFF
DNA: TGCGCCAGCAGCTACAGGACAGGGGGAGTCACCGGGGAGCTGTTTTTT

J: TRBJ2-2
size: .
D: .
length: 15
V: TRBV7-2
CDR3: CASSLGGANTGELFF
DNA: TGTGCCAGCAGCTTAGGGGGGGCGAACACCGGGGAGCTGTTTTTT

J: TRBJ1-1
size: .
D: .
length: 13
V: TRBV7-9
CDR3: CSSSLGPGTEAFF
DNA: TGTTCCAGCAGCTTAGGTCCGGGCACTGAAGCTTTCTTT

J: TRBJ1-5
size: .
D: TRBD1
length: 14
V: TRBV27
CDR3: CASSLQGAGQPQHF
DNA: TGTGCCAGCAGCCTCCAGGGGGCTGGTCAGCCCCAGCATTTT

J: TRBJ1-2
size: .
D: .
length: 16
V: TRBV19
CDR3: CASSILAAERDYGYTF
DNA: TGTGCCAGTAGTATTTTGGCGGCTGAGCGGGACTATGGCTACACCTTC

J: TRBJ2-1
size: .
D: .
length: 13
V: TRBV29-1
CDR3: CSVRGGPRNEQFF
DNA: TGCAGCGTTAGGGGGGGGCCAAGGAATGAGCAGTTCTTC

J: TRBJ2-1
size: .
D: TRBD2
length: 16
V: TRBV25-1
CDR3: CASSEIGLAGANEQFF
DNA: TGTGCCAGCAGTGAAATTGGACTAGCGGGAGCCAATGAGCAGTTCTTC

J: TRBJ1-1
size: .
D: .
length: 12
V: TRBV28
CDR3: CASSVRRAEAFF
DNA: TGTGCCAGCAGTGTGAGACGGGCTGAAGCTTTCTTT

J: TRBJ1-1
size: .
D: TRBD1
length: 15
V: TRBV5-5
CDR3: CASSFRTGVGTEAFF
DNA: TGTGCCAGCAGCTTCAGGACAGGGGTCGGTACTGAAGCTTTCTTT

J: TRBJ1-2
size: .
D: TRBD1
length: 15
V: TRBV4-3
CDR3: CASSQDEGQLYGYTF
DNA: TGCGCCAGCAGCCAAGACGAGGGACAGCTTTATGGCTACACCTTC

J: TRBJ2-7
size: .
D: TRBD2
length: 15
V: TRBV4-3
CDR3: CASSQALAGIYEQYF
DNA: TGCGCCAGCAGCCAAGCGCTAGCGGGGATCTACGAGCAGTACTTC

J: TRBJ2-5
size: .
D: .
length: 16
V: TRBV6-1
CDR3: CASSEFGGGGRETQYF
DNA: TGTGCCAGCAGTGAATTCGGCGGTGGGGGGAGAGAGACCCAGTACTTC